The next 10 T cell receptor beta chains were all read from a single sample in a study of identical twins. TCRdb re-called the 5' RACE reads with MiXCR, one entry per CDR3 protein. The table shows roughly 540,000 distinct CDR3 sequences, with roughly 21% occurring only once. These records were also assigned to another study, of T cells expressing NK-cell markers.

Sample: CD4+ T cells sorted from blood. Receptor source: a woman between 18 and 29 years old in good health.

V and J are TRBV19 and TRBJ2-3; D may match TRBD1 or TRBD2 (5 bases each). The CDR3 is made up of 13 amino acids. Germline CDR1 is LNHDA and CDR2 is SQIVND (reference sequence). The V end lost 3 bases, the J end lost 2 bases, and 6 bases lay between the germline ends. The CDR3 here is CASSMGTTDTQYF. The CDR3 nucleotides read TGTGCCAGTAGTATGGGGACCACAGATACGCAGTATTTT.

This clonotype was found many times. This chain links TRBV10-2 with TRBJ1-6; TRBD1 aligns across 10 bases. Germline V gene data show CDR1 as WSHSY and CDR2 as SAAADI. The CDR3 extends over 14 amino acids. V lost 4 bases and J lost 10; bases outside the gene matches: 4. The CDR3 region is CASSGQGASSPLHF. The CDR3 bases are TGCGCCAGCAGTGGACAGGGGGCCTCCTCACCCCTCCACTTT.

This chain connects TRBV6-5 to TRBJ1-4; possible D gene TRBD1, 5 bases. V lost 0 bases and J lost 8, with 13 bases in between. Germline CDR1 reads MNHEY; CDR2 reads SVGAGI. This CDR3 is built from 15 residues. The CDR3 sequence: CASSYSGGVDEKLFF. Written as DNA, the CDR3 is TGTGCCAGCAGTTACTCCGGAGGGGTGGACGAAAAACTGTTTTTT.

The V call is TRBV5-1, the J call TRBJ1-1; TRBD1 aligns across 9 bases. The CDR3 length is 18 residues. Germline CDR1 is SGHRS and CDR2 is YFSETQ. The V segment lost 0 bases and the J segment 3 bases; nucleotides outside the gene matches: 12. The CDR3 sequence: CASSLVTSIDRGYTEAFF. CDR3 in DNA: TGCGCCAGCAGCTTGGTAACTTCGATAGACAGGGGGTACACTGAAGCTTTCTTT.

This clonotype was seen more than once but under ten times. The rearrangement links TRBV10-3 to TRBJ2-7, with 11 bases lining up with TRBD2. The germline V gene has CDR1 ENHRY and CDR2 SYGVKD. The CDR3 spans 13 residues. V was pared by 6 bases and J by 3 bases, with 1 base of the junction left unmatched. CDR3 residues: CAISGTSGYEQYF. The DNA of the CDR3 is TGTGCCATCAGCGGGACTAGCGGCTACGAGCAGTACTTC.

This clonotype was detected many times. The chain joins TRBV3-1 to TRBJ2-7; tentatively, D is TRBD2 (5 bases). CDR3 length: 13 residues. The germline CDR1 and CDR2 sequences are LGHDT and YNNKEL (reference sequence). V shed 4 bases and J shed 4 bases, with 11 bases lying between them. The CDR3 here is CASSPGVLYEQYF. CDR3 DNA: TGTGCCAGCAGCCCCGGGGTATTATACGAGCAGTACTTC.

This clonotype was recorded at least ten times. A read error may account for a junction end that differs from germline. CDR3 sequence (DNA): TGTGCCAGCAGCTTATCTGTGAACACTGAAGCTTTCTTT. The encoded protein is CASSLSVNTEAFF. This chain uses TRBV5-1 with TRBJ1-1, with unresolved D. Per the germline V gene, CDR1 is SGHRS and CDR2 is YFSETQ. This CDR3 contains 13 residues.

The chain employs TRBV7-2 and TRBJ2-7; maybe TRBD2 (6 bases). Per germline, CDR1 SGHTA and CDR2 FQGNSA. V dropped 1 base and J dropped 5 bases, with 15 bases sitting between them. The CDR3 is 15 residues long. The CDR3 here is CASSLVGGARDEQYF. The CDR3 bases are TGTGCCAGCAGCTTAGTTGGAGGGGCCAGGGACGAGCAGTACTTC.

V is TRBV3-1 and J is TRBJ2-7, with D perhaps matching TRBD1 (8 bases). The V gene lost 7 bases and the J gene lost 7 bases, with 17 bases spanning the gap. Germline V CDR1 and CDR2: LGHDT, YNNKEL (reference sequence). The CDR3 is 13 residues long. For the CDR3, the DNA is TGTGCCAGCACCACAGGGGGACTACGAGAGCAGTACTTC. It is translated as CASTTGGLREQYF.

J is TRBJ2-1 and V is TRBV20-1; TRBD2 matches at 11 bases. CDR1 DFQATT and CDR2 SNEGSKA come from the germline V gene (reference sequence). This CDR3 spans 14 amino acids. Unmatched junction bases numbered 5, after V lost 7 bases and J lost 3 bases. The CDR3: CSGSTSGDYNEQFF. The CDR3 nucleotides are TGCAGTGGCTCGACTAGCGGGGACTACAATGAGCAGTTCTTC.